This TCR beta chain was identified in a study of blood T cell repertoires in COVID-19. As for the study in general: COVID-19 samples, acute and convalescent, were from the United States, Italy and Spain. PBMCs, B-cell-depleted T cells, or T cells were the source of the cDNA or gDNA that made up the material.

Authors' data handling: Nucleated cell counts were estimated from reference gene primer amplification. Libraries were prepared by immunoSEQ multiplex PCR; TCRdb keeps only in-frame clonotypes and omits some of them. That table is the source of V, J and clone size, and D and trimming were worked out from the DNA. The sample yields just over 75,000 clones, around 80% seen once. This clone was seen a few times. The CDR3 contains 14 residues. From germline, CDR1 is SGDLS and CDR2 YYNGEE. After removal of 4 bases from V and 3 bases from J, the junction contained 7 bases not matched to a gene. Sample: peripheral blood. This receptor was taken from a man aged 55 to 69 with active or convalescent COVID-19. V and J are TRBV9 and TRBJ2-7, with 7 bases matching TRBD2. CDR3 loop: CASSPLGGGYEQYF. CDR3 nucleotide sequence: TGTGCCAGCAGCCCCTTGGGGGGGGGCTACGAGCAGTACTTC.